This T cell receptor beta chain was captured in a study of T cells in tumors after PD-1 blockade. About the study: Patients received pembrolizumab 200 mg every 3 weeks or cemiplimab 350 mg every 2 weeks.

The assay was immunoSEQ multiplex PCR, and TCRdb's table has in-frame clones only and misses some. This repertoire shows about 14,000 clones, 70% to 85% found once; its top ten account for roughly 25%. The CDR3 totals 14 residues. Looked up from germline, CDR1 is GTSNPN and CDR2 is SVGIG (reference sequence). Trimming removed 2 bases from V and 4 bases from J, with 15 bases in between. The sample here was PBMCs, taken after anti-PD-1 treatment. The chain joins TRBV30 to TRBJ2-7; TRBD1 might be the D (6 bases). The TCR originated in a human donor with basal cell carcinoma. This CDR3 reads CAWSKGTRMYEQYF. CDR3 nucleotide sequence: TGTGCCTGGAGTAAAGGGACAAGAATGTACGAGCAGTACTTC.